Each of the 29 T cell receptor beta chains below was sequenced from the same sample in a study of cytomegalovirus exposure and HLA in healthy donors. The PCR made use of 60 Vbeta and 13 Jbeta primers. Sequencing was performed with immunoSEQ multiplex PCR; in TCRdb, only in-frame clones are kept and a portion is missing. The repertoire holds about 190,000 clones, with more than 75% as singletons. Specimen: PBMCs. Source of these receptors: a man aged 25 to 45 in good health and CMV-seronegative.

The CDR3 sequence: CASANLGQSFYEQYF. The CDR3 DNA is TGCGCCAGCGCTAACTTGGGACAGTCGTTCTACGAGCAGTACTTC. The V and J genes are TRBV5-1 and TRBJ2-7, with TRBD1 matching 7 bases. The V gene end was trimmed by 7 bases and the J gene end by 3 bases; junction bases not matched to a gene: 13. The CDR3 contains 15 residues. Germline V gene sequence: CDR1 SGHRS, CDR2 YFSETQ.

The J gene is TRBJ1-2, the V gene TRBV19, with D possibly matching TRBD1 (5 bases). In germline, CDR1 is LNHDA, CDR2 SQIVND (reference sequence). The CDR3 loop spans 14 amino acids. Trimming pared 3 bases from V and 7 bases from J, leaving 15 bases between. CDR3 protein: CASSMAGYYSGYTF. The CDR3 DNA reads TGTGCCAGTAGTATGGCAGGGTATTATTCTGGCTACACCTTC.

The rearrangement links TRBV10-3 to TRBJ2-3; 11 bases map to TRBD2. Germline V gives CDR1 ENHRY, CDR2 SYGVKD. The CDR3 has 15 residues. V shed 7 bases and J 5 bases; nucleotides not matched to a gene: 8. The CDR3 protein is CAITDSGGAKDTQYF. CDR3 DNA: TGTGCCATCACAGATAGCGGGGGGGCAAAAGATACGCAGTATTTT.

The rearrangement joins TRBV27 to TRBJ1-2; D remains ambiguous. Per the germline V gene, CDR1 is MNHEY and CDR2 is SMNVEV (reference sequence). Trimming stripped 2 bases from V and 8 bases from J, with 12 bases between. The length of the CDR3 is 13 residues. The CDR3 DNA reads TGTGCCAGCAGTTTAACTTCAGCGGACGGCTACACCTTC. It translates to CASSLTSADGYTF.

This CDR3 reads CASSSLSGNTIYF. The DNA of the CDR3 is TGTGCCAGCAGTTCCCTCTCTGGAAACACCATATATTTT. This chain links TRBV2 with TRBJ1-3; D is unclear. The V end was cut by 5 bases, the J end by 0 bases, with 5 bases between. The length of the CDR3 is 13 residues. In germline, CDR1 is SNHLY, CDR2 FYNNEI.

The V gene is TRBV4-1, the J gene TRBJ2-2, with a tentative D call TRBD2 (6 bases). V lost 7 bases and J lost 4, with 31 bases in between. The CDR3 runs to 20 residues. Germline loops: CDR1 MGHRA, CDR2 YSYEKL. The CDR3 sequence is CASIAALGRQHSPGTGELFF. The CDR3 DNA reads TGCGCCAGCATCGCCGCCCTTGGGAGGCAACACAGCCCAGGCACCGGGGAGCTGTTTTTT.

The rearrangement links TRBV6-6 to TRBJ2-5; D may be TRBD1 (6 bases). Germline CDR1 reads MNHNY; CDR2 reads SVGAGI (reference sequence). Trimming shortened V by 6 bases and J by 5 bases, and 10 bases separated the two germline ends. The CDR3 spans 12 residues. The CDR3 bases are TGTGCCAGCAGACAGGGTTACGAGACCCAGTACTTC. Translating gives CASRQGYETQYF.

The chain carries TRBV28 and TRBJ2-6; TRBD2 matches 7 bases. Trimming took 6 bases from V and 0 from J; bases not matched to a gene: 5. CDR1 is MDHEN and CDR2 is SYDVKM in the germline V gene. This CDR3 is 16 amino acids long. The CDR3 region has the DNA TGTGCCAGCAGCCGGGGCGGGGGCTCTGGGGCCAACGTCCTGACTTTC. Translation: CASSRGGGSGANVLTF. The whole variable domain, remainder taken from reference TRBV28 and TRBJ2-6, is DVKVTQSSRYLVKRTGEKVFLECVQDMDHENMFWYRQDPGLGLRLIYFSYDVKMKEKGDIPEGYSVSREKKERFSLILESASTNQTSMYLCASSRGGGSGANVLTFGAGSRLTVL.

The chain uses TRBV2 and TRBJ1-6; D is unclear. V was clipped by 4 bases and J by 7 bases, with 11 bases between them. CDR1 and CDR2 from the germline V gene are SNHLY and FYNNEI. This CDR3 is built from 14 residues. This chain's CDR3 is CASSASQWNSPLHF. In DNA, the CDR3 is TGTGCCAGCAGTGCGTCACAGTGGAATTCACCCCTCCACTTT. The whole variable domain, remainder taken from reference TRBV2 and TRBJ1-6, is EPEVTQTPSHQVTQMGQEVILRCVPISNHLYFYWYRQILGQKVEFLVSFYNNEISEKSEIFDDQFSVERPDGSNFTLKIRSTKLEDSAMYFCASSASQWNSPLHFGNGTRLTVT.

The chain uses TRBV9 and TRBJ1-1, with D maybe TRBD1 (5 bases). The CDR3 runs to 14 residues. CDR1 and CDR2 from the germline V gene are SGDLS and YYNGEE. V dropped 4 bases and J dropped 5 bases, with 15 bases sitting between them. CDR3 in amino acids: CASSSSGGLTEAFF. For the CDR3, the DNA is TGTGCCAGCAGCAGTAGTGGGGGGTTGACTGAAGCTTTCTTT.

The V call is TRBV7-9, the J call TRBJ2-1, with 7 bases identical to TRBD2. V was clipped by 5 bases and J by 5 bases; unmatched bases: 9. CDR3 length equals 15 residues. Germline-derived CDR1 and CDR2 are SEHNR and FQNEAQ (reference sequence). The CDR3 DNA follows: TGTGCCAGCAGCCAAGGACTAGTTGGGGACAATGAGCAGTTCTTC. Translating it yields CASSQGLVGDNEQFF. The whole variable domain, filled in from reference TRBV7-9 and TRBJ2-1, reads DTGVSQNPRHKITKRGQNVTFRCDPISEHNRLYWYRQTLGQGPEFLTYFQNEAQLEKSRLLSDRFSAERPKGSFSTLEIQRTEQGDSAMYLCASSQGLVGDNEQFFGPGTRLTVL.

This clone appeared once. The chain combines TRBV6-4 with TRBJ2-2, with D perhaps matching TRBD1 (5 bases). Between the trimmed V and J ends, which lost 6 bases and 3 bases, there was a span of 11 bases. Germline V gene data show CDR1 as MRHNA and CDR2 as SNTAGT. CDR3 length: 14 amino acids. Here the CDR3 reads CASRFDSYTGELFF. As DNA, the CDR3 is TGTGCCAGCAGATTCGACAGTTACACCGGGGAGCTGTTTTTT.

The chain links TRBV7-8 to TRBJ1-1, with D perhaps TRBD1 (5 bases). This CDR3 has 16 residues. Germline CDR1 reads SGHVS; CDR2 reads FQNEAQ. Deletions cut 5 bases from V and 0 bases from J, with 16 bases between. The DNA for the CDR3 is TGTGCCAGCAGCCAAAAGCGACAGATCCTGAACACTGAAGCTTTCTTT. This encodes CASSQKRQILNTEAFF. Complete variable domain (other parts from reference TRBV7-8 and TRBJ1-1): GAGVSQSPRYKVAKRGQDVALRCDPISGHVSLFWYQQALGQGPEFLTYFQNEAQLDKSGLPSDRFFAERPEGSVSTLKIQRTQQEDSAVYLCASSQKRQILNTEAFFGQGTRLTVV.

This rearrangement joins TRBV6-1 to TRBJ2-6, with 7 bases fitting TRBD2. CDR3 length: 15 amino acids. The ends lost 7 bases at V and 0 bases at J; junction bases unmatched: 3. Germline V gene lookup returns CDR1 MNHNS and CDR2 SASEGT. CDR3 protein: CASTGGGSGANVLTF. The CDR3 DNA follows: TGTGCCAGCACGGGCGGGGGCTCTGGGGCCAACGTCCTGACTTTC.

In this sample, this clone turned up once. V is TRBV5-4 and J is TRBJ2-3, with 9 bases identical to TRBD2. Germline CDR1 and CDR2: SGHNT and YYREEE (reference sequence). The junction had 14 bases not matched to a gene; V was cut back by 4 bases and J by 8 bases. The CDR3 is 16 residues long. The chain's CDR3 is CASSVGFVAGDGTQYF. The DNA for the CDR3 is TGTGCCAGCAGCGTGGGATTTGTAGCGGGAGACGGTACGCAGTATTTT.

The V gene is TRBV25-1, the J gene TRBJ2-7; 9 bases are shared with TRBD1. The CDR3 contains 15 residues. Germline V CDR1 and CDR2: MGHDK, SYGVNS. V was clipped by 4 bases and J by 6 bases; unmatched bases: 10. The CDR3 nucleotides read TGTGCCAGCAGTGGTTCCGGGACAGGGAGTCGCGAGCAGTACTTC. This encodes CASSGSGTGSREQYF.

The CDR3 DNA is TGTGCCAGCAGCCAAGAGTCCAGGGAAGCCTCCGAGCAGTACTTC. Translation gives CASSQESREASEQYF. The chain employs TRBV4-2 and TRBJ2-7, with D possibly TRBD1 on 5 matching bases. The CDR3 runs 15 residues. V gave up 0 bases and J gave up 6 bases, with 15 bases separating them. Germline V CDR1 and CDR2: LGHNA, YNFKEQ.

This clone appeared a single time. The chain uses TRBV11-2 and TRBJ2-7; tentative D call: TRBD2 (5 bases). Trimming removed 5 bases from V and 3 bases from J, with 11 bases in between. The germline V gene has CDR1 SGHAT and CDR2 FQNNGV. This CDR3 is 13 amino acids long. CDR3 protein: CASSPYRGYEQYF. DNA for the CDR3: TGTGCCAGCAGCCCTTACCGGGGCTACGAGCAGTACTTC.

In its sample, this clone was seen a few times. This chain joins TRBV6-5 and TRBJ1-5; D gene ambiguous. CDR3 length: 14 amino acids. CDR1 MNHEY and CDR2 SVGAGI come from the germline V gene. The V end was cut by 2 bases, the J end by 7 bases, with 12 bases between. The CDR3 coding sequence is TGTGCCAGCAGTTACGGAGGAAGAGGCCAGCCCCAGCATTTT. As protein: CASSYGGRGQPQHF.

The chain combines TRBV6-5 with TRBJ1-5, with D possibly being TRBD1 (5 bases). Trimming left V 0 bases short and J 3 bases short, with 6 bases between. Germline V CDR1 and CDR2: MNHEY, SVGAGI. This CDR3 spans 14 amino acids. For the CDR3, the DNA is TGTGCCAGCAGTTACTCAGGGGTCAATCAGCCCCAGCATTTT. This sequence encodes CASSYSGVNQPQHF.

The chain carries TRBV6-5 and TRBJ2-3; 9 bases are a match to TRBD1. CDR3 length: 15 residues. V trimming: 5 bases; J trimming: 3 bases; junction bases outside the gene matches: 6. In germline, CDR1 is MNHEY, CDR2 SVGAGI. The CDR3 bases are TGTGCCAGCAGTGGACAGGGGAGTCCGACAGATACGCAGTATTTT. This encodes CASSGQGSPTDTQYF.

J is TRBJ2-3 and V is TRBV6-5; 9 nucleotides line up with TRBD1. V shed 1 base and J 10 bases; nucleotides not matched to a gene: 3. The CDR3 length is 13 residues. Germline V CDR1 and CDR2: MNHEY, SVGAGI. This CDR3 reads CASSYLTGGAQYF. In DNA, the CDR3 is TGTGCCAGCAGTTACTTAACAGGGGGCGCGCAGTATTTT.

CDR3 bases: TGTGCCAGCAGTCCGGGACTAGTTGGACACAATGAGCAGTTCTTC. Translation: CASSPGLVGHNEQFF. The gene calls are TRBV5-4 and TRBJ2-1, with 8 positions matching TRBD2. The V and J ends lost 5 bases and 5 bases, in that order; junction bases with no gene match: 9. CDR3 size: 15 residues. From germline, CDR1 is SGHNT and CDR2 YYREEE (reference sequence).

About this clone: In the same sample, other DNA sequences code for this CDR3. The V and J genes are TRBV6-5 and TRBJ1-1; maybe TRBD1 (5 bases). V shed 0 bases and J shed 4 bases, with 6 bases lying between them. CDR1 and CDR2 from the germline V gene are MNHEY and SVGAGI. The CDR3 is 13 amino acids. CDR3 protein: CASSYSGGTEAFF. The CDR3 nucleotides read TGTGCCAGCAGTTACTCGGGGGGCACTGAAGCTTTCTTT.

The J gene is TRBJ1-5, the V gene TRBV7-9, with unresolved D. Trimming cost V 1 base and J 3 bases, with 10 bases left between them. CDR3 length: 15 residues. CDR1 is SEHNR and CDR2 is FQNEAQ in the germline V gene (reference sequence). The CDR3 DNA sequence: TGTGCCAGCAGCTTAGACCGGGTCCCCAATCAGCCCCAGCATTTT. Protein: CASSLDRVPNQPQHF.

This rearrangement joins TRBV13 to TRBJ1-3; D gene ambiguous. With 8 bases removed from V and 0 bases from J, the gap between germline ends came to 17 bases. Per germline, CDR1 PRHDT and CDR2 FYEKMQ (reference sequence). The CDR3 loop spans 16 amino acids. The CDR3 spells CASALGATYSGNTIYF. As DNA, the CDR3 is TGTGCCAGCGCCCTCGGAGCGACCTACTCTGGAAACACCATATATTTT.

V is TRBV5-5 and J is TRBJ2-5; 11 nucleotides match TRBD2. The germline V gene encodes CDR1 SGHKS and CDR2 YYEKEE (reference sequence). The junction had 9 bases not matched to a gene; V was cut back by 0 bases and J by 5 bases. The CDR3 totals 17 residues. The CDR3 is CASSLGARLAGQETQYF. CDR3 nucleotides: TGTGCCAGCAGCTTGGGAGCTCGACTAGCGGGACAGGAGACCCAGTACTTC.

The rearrangement uses TRBV5-4 and TRBJ2-7; perhaps TRBD1 as D (8 bases). Germline-derived CDR1 and CDR2 are SGHNT and YYREEE (reference sequence). The V gene lost 2 bases and the J gene lost 0 bases, with 15 bases spanning the gap. This CDR3 spans 16 amino acids. CDR3 amino acids: CASSFAGGGSSYEQYF. The CDR3 DNA follows: TGTGCCAGCAGCTTCGCAGGGGGCGGGAGCTCCTACGAGCAGTACTTC.

The chain joins TRBV2 to TRBJ1-1; TRBD1 matches at 8 bases. This CDR3 contains 16 residues. After removal of 4 bases from V and 1 base from J, the junction contained 8 bases not matched to a gene. The germline gives CDR1 SNHLY, CDR2 FYNNEI. CDR3 nucleotides: TGTGCCAGCAGTGGGACAGGGTCCCAGGCGAACACTGAAGCTTTCTTT. It encodes CASSGTGSQANTEAFF.